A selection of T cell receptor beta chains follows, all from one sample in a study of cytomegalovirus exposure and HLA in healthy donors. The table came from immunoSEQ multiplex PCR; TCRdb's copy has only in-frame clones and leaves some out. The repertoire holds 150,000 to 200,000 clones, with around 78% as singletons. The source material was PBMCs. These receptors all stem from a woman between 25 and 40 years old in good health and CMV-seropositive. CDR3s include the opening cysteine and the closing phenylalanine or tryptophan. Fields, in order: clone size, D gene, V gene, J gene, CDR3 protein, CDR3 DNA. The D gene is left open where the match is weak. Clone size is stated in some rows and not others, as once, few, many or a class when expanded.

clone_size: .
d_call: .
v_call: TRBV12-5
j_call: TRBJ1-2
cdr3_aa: CASGSLGATNYGYTF
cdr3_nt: TGTGCTAGTGGTTCCCTAGGGGCTACTAACTATGGCTACACCTTC

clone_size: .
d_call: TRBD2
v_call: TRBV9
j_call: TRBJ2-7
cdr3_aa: CASSVGGTYEQYF
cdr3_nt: TGTGCCAGCAGCGTCGGGGGGACTTACGAGCAGTACTTC

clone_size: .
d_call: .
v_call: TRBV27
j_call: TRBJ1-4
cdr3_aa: CASSLFGGTAVNEKLFF
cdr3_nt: TGTGCCAGCAGTTTATTCGGGGGTACTGCAGTTAATGAAAAACTGTTTTTT

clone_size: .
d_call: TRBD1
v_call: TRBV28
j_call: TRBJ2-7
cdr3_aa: CASSFFDRGHEQYF
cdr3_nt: TGTGCCAGCAGTTTTTTCGACAGGGGACACGAGCAGTACTTC

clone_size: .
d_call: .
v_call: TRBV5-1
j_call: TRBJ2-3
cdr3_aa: CASSLDTYDTTQYF
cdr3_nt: TGCGCCAGCAGCTTGGACACCTATGACACCACGCAGTATTTT

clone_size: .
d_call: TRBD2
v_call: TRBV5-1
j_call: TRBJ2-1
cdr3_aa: CASSSGLAGGPSEQFF
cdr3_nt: TGCGCCAGCAGCTCCGGACTAGCGGGAGGGCCGAGTGAGCAGTTCTTC

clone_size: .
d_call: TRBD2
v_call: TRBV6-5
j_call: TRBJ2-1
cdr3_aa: CATSSGETYNEQFF
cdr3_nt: TGTGCCACTAGTAGCGGGGAGACCTACAATGAGCAGTTCTTC

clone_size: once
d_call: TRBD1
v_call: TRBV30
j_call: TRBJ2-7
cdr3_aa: CAWSSPGTEGYEQYF
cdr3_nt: TGTGCCTGGAGTTCGCCCGGGACAGAGGGATACGAGCAGTACTTC

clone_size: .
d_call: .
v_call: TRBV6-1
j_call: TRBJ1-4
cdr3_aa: CASSEATWGGTTNEKLFF
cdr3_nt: TGTGCCAGCAGTGAAGCCACTTGGGGAGGGACAACTAATGAAAAACTGTTTTTT

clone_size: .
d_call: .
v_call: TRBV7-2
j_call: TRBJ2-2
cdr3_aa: CASTFSTGYTGELFF
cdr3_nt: TGTGCCAGCACCTTCTCCACAGGATACACCGGGGAGCTGTTTTTT

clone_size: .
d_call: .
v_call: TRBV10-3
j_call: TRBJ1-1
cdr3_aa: CAISLNRDTEAFF
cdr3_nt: TGTGCCATCAGTCTAAACAGGGACACTGAAGCTTTCTTT

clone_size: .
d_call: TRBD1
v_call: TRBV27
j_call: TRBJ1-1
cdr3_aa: CAIPTGAEAFF
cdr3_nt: TGTGCCATCCCTACAGGGGCTGAAGCTTTCTTT

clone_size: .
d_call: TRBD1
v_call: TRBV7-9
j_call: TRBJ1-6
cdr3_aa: CASRSDRPWRTGSPLHF
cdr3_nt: TGTGCCAGCAGATCGGACAGGCCCTGGCGGACCGGCTCACCCCTCCACTTT

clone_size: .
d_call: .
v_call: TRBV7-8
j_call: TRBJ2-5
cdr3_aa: CASSIFGTTQETQYF
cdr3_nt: TGTGCCAGCAGCATTTTCGGGACAACCCAAGAGACCCAGTACTTC

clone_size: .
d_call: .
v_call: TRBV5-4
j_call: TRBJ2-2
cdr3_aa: CASRESRGELFF
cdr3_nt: TGTGCCAGTCGGGAGTCGCGCGGGGAGCTGTTTTTT

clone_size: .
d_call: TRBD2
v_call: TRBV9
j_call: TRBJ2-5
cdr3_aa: CASSVGQRGPQGETQYF
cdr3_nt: TGTGCCAGCAGCGTAGGTCAGCGGGGGCCCCAGGGGGAGACCCAGTACTTC

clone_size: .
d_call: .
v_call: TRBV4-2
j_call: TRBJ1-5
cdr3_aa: CASSQGFRQPQHF
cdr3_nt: TGTGCCAGCAGCCAAGGGTTCAGGCAGCCCCAGCATTTT

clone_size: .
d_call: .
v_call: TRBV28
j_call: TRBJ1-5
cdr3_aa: CALRGGRNQPQHF
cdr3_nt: TGTGCCCTTCGGGGGGGGAGGAATCAGCCCCAGCATTTT

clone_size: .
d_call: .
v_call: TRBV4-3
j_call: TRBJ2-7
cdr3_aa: CASSQDLGAEDYEQYF
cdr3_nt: TGCGCCAGCAGCCAAGATCTGGGGGCAGAGGACTACGAGCAGTACTTC

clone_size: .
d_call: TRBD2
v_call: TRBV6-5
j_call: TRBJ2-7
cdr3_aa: CASSFAGGPYEQYF
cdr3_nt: TGTGCCAGCAGTTTCGCGGGAGGGCCTTACGAGCAGTACTTC

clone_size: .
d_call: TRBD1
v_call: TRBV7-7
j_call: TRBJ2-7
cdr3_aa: CASSPDRGSTYEQYF
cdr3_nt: TGTGCTAGCAGCCCGGACAGGGGTTCAACCTACGAGCAGTACTTC

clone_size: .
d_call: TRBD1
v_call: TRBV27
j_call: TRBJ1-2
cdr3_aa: CASSPQGAYRGYTF
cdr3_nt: TGTGCCAGCAGCCCCCAGGGGGCGTATCGTGGCTACACCTTC

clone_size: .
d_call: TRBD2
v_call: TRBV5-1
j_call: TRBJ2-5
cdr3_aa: CASSLPSGEQETQYF
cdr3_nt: TGCGCCAGCAGCTTGCCTAGCGGGGAGCAAGAGACCCAGTACTTC

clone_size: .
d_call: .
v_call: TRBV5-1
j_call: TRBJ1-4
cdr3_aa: CASSLGGPGEKLFF
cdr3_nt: TGCGCCAGCAGCTTAGGCGGGCCGGGTGAAAAACTGTTTTTT

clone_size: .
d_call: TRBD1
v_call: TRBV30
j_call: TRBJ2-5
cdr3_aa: CAWSVQGGLGETQYF
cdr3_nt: TGTGCCTGGAGTGTACAAGGGGGCCTCGGAGAGACCCAGTACTTC

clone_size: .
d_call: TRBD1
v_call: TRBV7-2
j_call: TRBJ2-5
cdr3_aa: CASSQGATQETQYF
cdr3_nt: TGTGCCAGCAGCCAGGGGGCGACCCAAGAGACCCAGTACTTC